This is a list of T cell receptor beta chains from one sample in a study of T-cell reconstitution after alpha-beta-depleted transplantation in children. TCRdb fed the PCR reads into MiXCR, producing one record per CDR3 protein. The sample lists 600,000 to 800,000 distinct CDR3 sequences; approximately 14% were seen once. The specimen was PBMCs, collected before TCRalphabeta/CD19-depleted stem cell transplant. The receptors were sampled from a girl aged 2-10 years with congenital amegakaryocytic thrombocytopenia, due to receive a stem cell transplant. The CDR3 runs from the conserved cysteine through the conserved F or W. The order of the fields is D gene, V gene, J gene, clone size, CDR3 DNA, CDR3 protein. The D gene is left open where the match is weak. Clone size is stated in some rows and not others, as once, few, many or a class when expanded.

>-|TRBV7-8|TRBJ2-7|-
TGTGCCAGCAGCTCATTTGGGCAGGGGAGCTCCTACGAGCAGTACTTC
CASSSFGQGSSYEQYF
>TRBD1|TRBV5-1|TRBJ2-3|many
TGCGCCAGCAGCCTACAGGACAGGGGAGTTACGCAGTATTTT
CASSLQDRGVTQYF
>-|TRBV5-1|TRBJ1-2|-
TGCGCCAGCAGCTGGGGGGAATTGTACTATGGCTACACCTTC
CASSWGELYYGYTF
>-|TRBV28|TRBJ2-1|many
TGTGCCAGCAGTTTTTTCTCGGAGGGGCAGTTCTTC
CASSFFSEGQFF
>TRBD1|TRBV5-1|TRBJ2-7|few
TGCGCCAGCAGCTTCTCGGACAGGGTCCACGAGCAGTACTTC
CASSFSDRVHEQYF
>-|TRBV20-1|TRBJ2-1|-
TGCAGTGCTAGCTCCCCTCGAGGGGAGCAGTTCTTC
CSASSPRGEQFF
>TRBD1|TRBV10-3|TRBJ1-5|many
TGTGCCATCAGTGAGGTAAAGACAGGGCTTAATCAGCCCCAGCATTTT
CAISEVKTGLNQPQHF
>-|TRBV15|TRBJ2-7|many
TGTGCCACCAGCAGAGACACGGGGAACTCCTACGAGCAGTACTTC
CATSRDTGNSYEQYF
>TRBD1|TRBV5-1|TRBJ2-2|-
TGCGCCAGCAGCTTCGATACCGGGACAGGGGTCATCGACGGGGAGCTGTTTTTT
CASSFDTGTGVIDGELFF
>TRBD1|TRBV29-1|TRBJ2-6|-
TGCAGCGTTGGACAGGGTGAAATCTCTGGGGCCAACGTCCTGACTTTC
CSVGQGEISGANVLTF
>TRBD2|TRBV6-1|TRBJ2-7|few
TGTGCCAGCAGTACCCGCTTTGCGGGAGGGCCGTACGAGCAGTACTTC
CASSTRFAGGPYEQYF
>TRBD2|TRBV5-1|TRBJ2-1|-
TGCGCCAGCAGCTTGGCCGGTCGGGAGGCCGAGCAGTTCTTC
CASSLAGREAEQFF
>-|TRBV20-1|TRBJ2-5|many
TGCAGTGTTATCCCCGGGGCTGGGACCCAGTACTTC
CSVIPGAGTQYF
>-|TRBV20-1|TRBJ2-7|many
TGCAGTGCCATATGGGCTTACGAGCAGTACTTC
CSAIWAYEQYF
>-|TRBV6-5|TRBJ2-4|many
TGTGCCAGCAGTTACGGTCGGTTTGGGGACATTCAGTACTTC
CASSYGRFGDIQYF
>TRBD2|TRBV9|TRBJ2-2|many
TGTGCCAGCAGCGTAGATCAATCAGTGGGGCTAGCGGGAGCAACCGGGGAGCTGTTTTTT
CASSVDQSVGLAGATGELFF
>-|TRBV7-9|TRBJ2-1|many
TGTGCCAGCAGCTCCCTGCGGATCGATGAGCAGTTCTTC
CASSSLRIDEQFF
>-|TRBV29-1|TRBJ1-2|few
TGCAGCGTTGAACGGACAGAAAGTAACTATGGCTACACCTTC
CSVERTESNYGYTF
>-|TRBV5-1|TRBJ2-3|few
TGCGCCAGCAGCTCGAGTGGCCCCTTCCCAGATACGCAGTATTTT
CASSSSGPFPDTQYF